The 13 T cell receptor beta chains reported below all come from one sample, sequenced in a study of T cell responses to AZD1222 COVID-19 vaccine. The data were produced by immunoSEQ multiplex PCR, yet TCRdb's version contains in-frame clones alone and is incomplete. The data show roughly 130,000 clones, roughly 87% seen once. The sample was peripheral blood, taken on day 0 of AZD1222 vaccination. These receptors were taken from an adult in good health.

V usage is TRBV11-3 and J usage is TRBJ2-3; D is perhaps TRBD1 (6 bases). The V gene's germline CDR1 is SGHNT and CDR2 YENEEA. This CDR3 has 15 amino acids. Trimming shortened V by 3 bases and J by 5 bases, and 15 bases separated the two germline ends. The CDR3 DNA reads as TGTGCCAGCAGCTTGTATGGACAGTCCGGAGATACGCAGTATTTT. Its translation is CASSLYGQSGDTQYF. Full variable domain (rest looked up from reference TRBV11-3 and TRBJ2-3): EAGVVQSPRYKIIEKKQPVAFWCNPISGHNTLYWYLQNLGQGPELLIRYENEEAVDDSQLPKDRFSAERLKGVDSTLKIQPAELGDSAVYLCASSLYGQSGDTQYFGPGTRLTVL.

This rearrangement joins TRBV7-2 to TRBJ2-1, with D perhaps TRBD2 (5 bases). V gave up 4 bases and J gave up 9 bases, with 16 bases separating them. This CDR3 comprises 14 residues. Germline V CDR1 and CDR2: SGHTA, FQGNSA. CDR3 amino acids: CASSSTLTNSEQFF. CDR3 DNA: TGTGCCAGCAGCTCAACATTGACTAATAGTGAGCAGTTCTTC.

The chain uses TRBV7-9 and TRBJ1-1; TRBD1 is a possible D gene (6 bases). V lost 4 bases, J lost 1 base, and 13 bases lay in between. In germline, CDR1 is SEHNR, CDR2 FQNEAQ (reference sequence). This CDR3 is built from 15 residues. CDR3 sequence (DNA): TGTGCCAGCAGCTCACCGGTACAGGGGAACACTGAAGCTTTCTTT. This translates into CASSSPVQGNTEAFF.

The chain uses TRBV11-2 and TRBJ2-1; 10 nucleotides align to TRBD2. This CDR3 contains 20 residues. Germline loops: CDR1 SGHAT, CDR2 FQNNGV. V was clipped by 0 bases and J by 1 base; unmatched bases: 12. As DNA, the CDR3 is TGTGCCAGCAGCTTAGAAAGGTCTAGCGGGGGTAAGGGGTCCTACAATGAGCAGTTCTTC. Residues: CASSLERSSGGKGSYNEQFF.

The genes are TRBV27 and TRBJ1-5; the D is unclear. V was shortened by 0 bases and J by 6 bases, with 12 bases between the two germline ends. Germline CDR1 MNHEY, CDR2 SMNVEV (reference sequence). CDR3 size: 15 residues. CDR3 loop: CASSLSASLGQPQHF. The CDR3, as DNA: TGTGCCAGCAGTTTATCGGCCTCTCTGGGTCAGCCCCAGCATTTT.

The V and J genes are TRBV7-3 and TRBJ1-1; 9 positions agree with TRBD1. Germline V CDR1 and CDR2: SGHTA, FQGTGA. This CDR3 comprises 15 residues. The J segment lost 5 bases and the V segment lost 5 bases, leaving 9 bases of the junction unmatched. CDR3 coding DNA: TGTGCCAGCAGCGGCCAGGGACAGGGAAGAACTGAAGCTTTCTTT. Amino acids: CASSGQGQGRTEAFF.

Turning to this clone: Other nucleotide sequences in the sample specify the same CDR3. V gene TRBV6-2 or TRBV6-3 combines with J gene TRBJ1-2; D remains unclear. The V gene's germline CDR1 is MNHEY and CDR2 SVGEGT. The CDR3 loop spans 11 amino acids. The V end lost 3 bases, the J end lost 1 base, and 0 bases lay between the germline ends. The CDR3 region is CASSYNYGYTF. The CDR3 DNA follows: TGTGCCAGCAGTTATAACTATGGCTACACCTTC.

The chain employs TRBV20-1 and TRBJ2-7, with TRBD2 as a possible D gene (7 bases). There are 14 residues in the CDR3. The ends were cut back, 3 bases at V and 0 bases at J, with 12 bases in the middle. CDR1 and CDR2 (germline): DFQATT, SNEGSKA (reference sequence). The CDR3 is CSASDRGASYEQYF. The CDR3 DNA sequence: TGCAGTGCTAGTGATCGGGGGGCCTCCTACGAGCAGTACTTC.

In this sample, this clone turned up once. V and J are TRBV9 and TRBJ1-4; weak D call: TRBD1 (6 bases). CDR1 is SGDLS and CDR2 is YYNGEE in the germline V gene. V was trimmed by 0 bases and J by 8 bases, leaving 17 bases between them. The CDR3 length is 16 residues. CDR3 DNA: TGTGCCAGCAGCGTAGGAGAGTCAGGGGCAAGGGAAAAACTGTTTTTT. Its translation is CASSVGESGAREKLFF.

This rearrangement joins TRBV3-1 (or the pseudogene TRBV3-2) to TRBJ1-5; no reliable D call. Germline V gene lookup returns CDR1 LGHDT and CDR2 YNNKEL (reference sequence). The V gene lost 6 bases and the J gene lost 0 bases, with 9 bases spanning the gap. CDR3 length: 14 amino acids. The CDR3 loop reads CASSLYNSNQPQHF. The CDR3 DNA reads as TGTGCCAGCAGTCTCTATAATAGCAATCAGCCCCAGCATTTT.

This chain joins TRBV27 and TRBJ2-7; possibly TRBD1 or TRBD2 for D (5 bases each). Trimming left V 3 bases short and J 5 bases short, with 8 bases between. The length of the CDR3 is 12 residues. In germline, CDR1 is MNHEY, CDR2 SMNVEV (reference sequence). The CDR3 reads CASSFQGDEQYF. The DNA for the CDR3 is TGTGCCAGCAGTTTTCAGGGAGACGAGCAGTACTTC.

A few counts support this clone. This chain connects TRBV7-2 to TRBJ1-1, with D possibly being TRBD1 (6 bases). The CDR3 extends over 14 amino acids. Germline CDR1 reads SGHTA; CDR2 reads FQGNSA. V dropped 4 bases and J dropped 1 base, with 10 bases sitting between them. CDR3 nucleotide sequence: TGTGCCAGCAGCTACGTACAGGGGAACACTGAAGCTTTCTTT. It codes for CASSYVQGNTEAFF.

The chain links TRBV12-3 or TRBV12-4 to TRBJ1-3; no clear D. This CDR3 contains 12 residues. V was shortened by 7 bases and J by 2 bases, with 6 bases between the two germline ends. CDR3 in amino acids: CASNRAGNTIYF. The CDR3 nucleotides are TGTGCCAGCAACCGGGCTGGAAACACCATATATTTT.